This T cell receptor beta chain was sequenced during a study of technical replicates of blood from several donors. TCRdb's copy holds only in-frame clones and misses some; the assay was immunoSEQ multiplex PCR. The sample has around 95,000 clones, just under 95% seen once. Germline loops: CDR1 SGHRS, CDR2 YFSETQ. J lost 6 bases, V lost 4 bases, and 3 bases had no gene match. This CDR3 contains 13 residues. The receptor was derived from a human donor in good health. The chain employs TRBV5-1 and TRBJ1-1, with 10 bases fitting TRBD1. The sample comprised T cells isolated from PBMCs. In nucleotides, the CDR3 is TGCGCCAGCAGCACGACAGGGGGCTCTGAAGCTTTCTTT. Encoded protein: CASSTTGGSEAFF.